The following is a T cell receptor beta chain sequence with its context. This entry is derived from a study of blood T cell repertoires in COVID-19. Assay used: immunoSEQ multiplex PCR; TCRdb lists only in-frame clones, some missing. The data contain fewer than 300,000 clones, 85% of them singletons. The germline V gene encodes CDR1 LGHDT and CDR2 YNNKEL (reference sequence). The V end was cut by 0 bases, the J end by 13 bases, with 19 bases between. This CDR3 comprises 16 residues. This TCR came from a woman between 50 and 59 years old who had recovered from COVID-19. Sequenced sample: PBMCs or T cells enriched from blood (not recorded which). This rearrangement joins TRBV3-1 (or the pseudogene TRBV3-2) to TRBJ1-6; the D gene is possibly TRBD1 (6 bases). CDR3 residues: CASSQDLHRAYAPLHF. The CDR3 bases are TGTGCCAGCAGCCAAGATCTGCACAGGGCTTATGCGCCCCTCCACTTT.